Listed below are T cell receptor beta chains from one sample, sequenced in a study of human T cells and chemical hapten exposure. TCRdb independently ran MiXCR on the RACE reads; one entry per CDR3 protein. The profile shows approximately 100,000 distinct CDR3 sequences, around 10% of them singletons. Source: whole blood, taken in connection with sensitization to the hapten diphenylcyclopropenone (DPC). The receptors were gathered from a woman in her thirties or forties with alopecia areata. Some clones in this sample may be carry-over from other donors' samples. CDR3s include the opening cysteine and the closing phenylalanine or tryptophan. The D gene is left open where the match is weak. Clone size is given for some rows only: seen once, a few or many times, or a class if the clone is expanded.

V gene: TRBV7-2
J gene: TRBJ1-1
D gene: .
clone size: few
CDR3 length: 12
CDR3 DNA: TGTGCCAGCGCTTTCTCGAACACTGAAGCTTTCTTT
CDR3 protein: CASAFSNTEAFF

V gene: TRBV7-3
J gene: TRBJ2-2
D gene: .
clone size: .
CDR3 length: 15
CDR3 DNA: TGTGCCAGCAGCTTAAAGAGGGTTCCTCCCGGGGAGCTGTTTTTT
CDR3 protein: CASSLKRVPPGELFF

V gene: TRBV27
J gene: TRBJ2-7
D gene: .
clone size: .
CDR3 length: 14
CDR3 DNA: TGTGCCAGCAGTTTACTTGACCCCCTTGGAGAGCAGTACTTC
CDR3 protein: CASSLLDPLGEQYF

V gene: TRBV20-1
J gene: TRBJ2-7
D gene: TRBD1
clone size: .
CDR3 length: 12
CDR3 DNA: TGCAGTGCAAGGACAGGGTACAACGAGCAGTACTTC
CDR3 protein: CSARTGYNEQYF

V gene: TRBV6-5
J gene: TRBJ2-2
D gene: .
clone size: .
CDR3 length: 15
CDR3 DNA: TGTGCCAGCATTGGCGGCAGGGAAAACACCGGGGAGCTGTTTTTT
CDR3 protein: CASIGGRENTGELFF

V gene: TRBV5-1
J gene: TRBJ1-6
D gene: .
clone size: .
CDR3 length: 15
CDR3 DNA: TGCGCCAGCAGCTTGGAGGTAACGATTAATTCACCCCTCCACTTT
CDR3 protein: CASSLEVTINSPLHF

V gene: TRBV7-9
J gene: TRBJ2-1
D gene: TRBD2
clone size: many
CDR3 length: 16
CDR3 DNA: TGTGCCAGCAGCTTTAGAGCGGGGGGCCCCTACAATGAGCAGTTCTTC
CDR3 protein: CASSFRAGGPYNEQFF

V gene: TRBV2
J gene: TRBJ2-1
D gene: TRBD2
clone size: .
CDR3 length: 20
CDR3 DNA: TGTGCCAGCAGTCCTAACTTCCCGACCTTAGCGGGGGGCCTCTACAATGAGCAGTTCTTC
CDR3 protein: CASSPNFPTLAGGLYNEQFF

V gene: TRBV6-1
J gene: TRBJ2-6
D gene: .
clone size: many
CDR3 length: 16
CDR3 DNA: TGTGCCAGCTCTCCGGACTCCGGAACGGGGGCCAACGTCCTGACTTTC
CDR3 protein: CASSPDSGTGANVLTF

V gene: TRBV7-9
J gene: TRBJ2-1
D gene: .
clone size: .
CDR3 length: 15
CDR3 DNA: TGTGCCAGCAGCTTAGGGCGGCGCCTCTACAATGAGCAGTTCTTC
CDR3 protein: CASSLGRRLYNEQFF

V gene: TRBV6-1
J gene: TRBJ2-7
D gene: .
clone size: .
CDR3 length: 17
CDR3 DNA: TGTGCCAGCAGTGAAGCGGATACCGGGGGCAGGGGATACGAGCAGTACTTC
CDR3 protein: CASSEADTGGRGYEQYF

V gene: TRBV7-6
J gene: TRBJ2-1
D gene: TRBD2
clone size: .
CDR3 length: 18
CDR3 DNA: TGTGCCAGCAGCTTAGACTCAGCAGGTGGCGGGGGGTACAATGAGCAGTTCTTC
CDR3 protein: CASSLDSAGGGGYNEQFF

V gene: TRBV20-1
J gene: TRBJ2-7
D gene: TRBD1
clone size: .
CDR3 length: 13
CDR3 DNA: TGCAGTGCTTTCACCGGGACAGGGGACGAGCAGTACTTC
CDR3 protein: CSAFTGTGDEQYF

V gene: TRBV28
J gene: TRBJ1-1
D gene: TRBD1
clone size: many
CDR3 length: 15
CDR3 DNA: TGTGCCAGCGGGGCCCCCGGGACAGGGAGTACTGAAGCTTTCTTT
CDR3 protein: CASGAPGTGSTEAFF

V gene: TRBV25-1
J gene: TRBJ2-1
D gene: TRBD1
clone size: few
CDR3 length: 13
CDR3 DNA: TGTGCCACCGGACAGGGGTCGGGGATGTTGCAGTTCTTC
CDR3 protein: CATGQGSGMLQFF

V gene: TRBV7-9
J gene: TRBJ1-1
D gene: .
clone size: .
CDR3 length: 16
CDR3 DNA: TGTGCCAGCAGCTTAAGTTTGGGACCGGACTTCGTTGAAGCTTTCTTT
CDR3 protein: CASSLSLGPDFVEAFF

V gene: TRBV12-3/TRBV12-4
J gene: TRBJ2-7
D gene: .
clone size: .
CDR3 length: 20
CDR3 DNA: TGTGCCAGCCGAAAGCTTAGTAAGCTTAAAAAGACAGGGAGGTCCTACGAGCAGTACTTC
CDR3 protein: CASRKLSKLKKTGRSYEQYF

V gene: TRBV7-2
J gene: TRBJ2-7
D gene: .
clone size: many
CDR3 length: 14
CDR3 DNA: TGTGCCAGCAGCTTAGTCGTGGGGGGCGGAGAGCAGTACTTC
CDR3 protein: CASSLVVGGGEQYF

V gene: TRBV29-1
J gene: TRBJ2-7
D gene: TRBD2
clone size: few
CDR3 length: 13
CDR3 DNA: TGCAGCGTTGTTTCCGGGGGGGCTTACGAGCAGTACTTC
CDR3 protein: CSVVSGGAYEQYF

V gene: TRBV20-1
J gene: TRBJ2-7
D gene: .
clone size: .
CDR3 length: 12
CDR3 DNA: TGCAGTGCTAGGCCGATGACCTACGAGCAGTACTTC
CDR3 protein: CSARPMTYEQYF

V gene: TRBV6-2/TRBV6-3
J gene: TRBJ2-7
D gene: .
clone size: few
CDR3 length: 10
CDR3 DNA: TGTGCCACCCGAAACATCGAGCAGTACTTC
CDR3 protein: CATRNIEQYF

V gene: TRBV9
J gene: TRBJ2-7
D gene: TRBD2
clone size: many
CDR3 length: 16
CDR3 DNA: TGTGCCAGCAGCGCCCGGACTAGCGGGGACTCCTACGAGCAGTACTTC
CDR3 protein: CASSARTSGDSYEQYF

V gene: TRBV6-2/TRBV6-3
J gene: TRBJ2-3
D gene: TRBD2
clone size: .
CDR3 length: 16
CDR3 DNA: TGTGCCAGCAGTTACGGGACTAGCGGGGCCACAGATACGCAGTATTTT
CDR3 protein: CASSYGTSGATDTQYF

V gene: TRBV20-1
J gene: TRBJ2-5
D gene: .
clone size: few
CDR3 length: 13
CDR3 DNA: TGCAGTGCGCAAGGGGTAGGGTTAGAGACCCAGTACTTC
CDR3 protein: CSAQGVGLETQYF

V gene: TRBV7-9
J gene: TRBJ2-1
D gene: .
clone size: many
CDR3 length: 14
CDR3 DNA: TGTGCCAGCAACCGGCTAGAGGGTCACAATGAGCAGTTCTTC
CDR3 protein: CASNRLEGHNEQFF

V gene: TRBV4-2
J gene: TRBJ2-1
D gene: .
clone size: .
CDR3 length: 14
CDR3 DNA: TGTGCCAGCAGCCAAGATCAAATGATAGATGAGCAGTTCTTC
CDR3 protein: CASSQDQMIDEQFF

V gene: TRBV20-1
J gene: TRBJ2-3
D gene: .
clone size: many
CDR3 length: 13
CDR3 DNA: TGCAGTGCGGCTCAGGGGCGTCAGGATACGCAGTATTTT
CDR3 protein: CSAAQGRQDTQYF

V gene: TRBV12-3/TRBV12-4
J gene: TRBJ2-7
D gene: .
clone size: few
CDR3 length: 13
CDR3 DNA: TGTGCCAGCAGTGAGACAGTTACCTACGAGCAGTACTTC
CDR3 protein: CASSETVTYEQYF

V gene: TRBV6-4
J gene: TRBJ2-1
D gene: .
clone size: many
CDR3 length: 16
CDR3 DNA: TGTGCCAGCAGTGACTCGGCGGGATCGGATCCCGGTGAGCAGTTCTTC
CDR3 protein: CASSDSAGSDPGEQFF

V gene: TRBV27
J gene: TRBJ1-1
D gene: TRBD1
clone size: few
CDR3 length: 13
CDR3 DNA: TGTGCCAGCACAGGGGGCTGGAACACTGAAGCTTTCTTT
CDR3 protein: CASTGGWNTEAFF

V gene: TRBV28
J gene: TRBJ2-7
D gene: TRBD2
clone size: many
CDR3 length: 14
CDR3 DNA: TGTGCCAGCAGTTCCGGGGGGTCGAGCTACGAGCAGTACTTC
CDR3 protein: CASSSGGSSYEQYF

V gene: TRBV7-2
J gene: TRBJ2-7
D gene: .
clone size: .
CDR3 length: 14
CDR3 DNA: TGTGCCAGCAGTTATTCAAGGGACACATACGAGCAGTACTTC
CDR3 protein: CASSYSRDTYEQYF

V gene: TRBV2
J gene: TRBJ2-7
D gene: .
clone size: many
CDR3 length: 15
CDR3 DNA: TGTGCCAGCAGTGAAGTCCGGGACTTATCCTACGAGCAGTACTTC
CDR3 protein: CASSEVRDLSYEQYF

V gene: TRBV6-2/TRBV6-3
J gene: TRBJ1-5
D gene: .
clone size: many
CDR3 length: 15
CDR3 DNA: TGTGCCAGCAGGGATGGACAGACCTTCAATCAGCCCCAGCATTTT
CDR3 protein: CASRDGQTFNQPQHF

V gene: TRBV2
J gene: TRBJ2-3
D gene: .
clone size: many
CDR3 length: 14
CDR3 DNA: TGTGCCAGCAGCCCGAACGGTTACACAGATACGCAGTATTTT
CDR3 protein: CASSPNGYTDTQYF

V gene: TRBV5-1
J gene: TRBJ2-3
D gene: TRBD1
clone size: .
CDR3 length: 16
CDR3 DNA: TGCGCCAGCAGCTACGACAGGGCCGGGGGCACAGATACGCAGTATTTT
CDR3 protein: CASSYDRAGGTDTQYF

V gene: TRBV20-1
J gene: TRBJ1-2
D gene: .
clone size: .
CDR3 length: 15
CDR3 DNA: TGCAGTGCGAGGGACGGGAGGGCCCTCGACTATGGCTACACCTTC
CDR3 protein: CSARDGRALDYGYTF

V gene: TRBV10-3
J gene: TRBJ1-1
D gene: .
clone size: .
CDR3 length: 12
CDR3 DNA: TGTGCCATCATGGCAGAGAACACTGAAGCTTTCTTT
CDR3 protein: CAIMAENTEAFF

V gene: TRBV7-7
J gene: TRBJ2-5
D gene: TRBD2
clone size: many
CDR3 length: 20
CDR3 DNA: TGTGCCAGCAGCCCAATAGAGGGTAGCGGGGGGCCAAACAACCAAGAGACCCAGTACTTC
CDR3 protein: CASSPIEGSGGPNNQETQYF

V gene: TRBV7-8
J gene: TRBJ2-1
D gene: TRBD2
clone size: many
CDR3 length: 15
CDR3 DNA: TGTGCCAGCAGCTTAGTCGGCGGGGGGGACAATGAGCAGTTCTTC
CDR3 protein: CASSLVGGGDNEQFF

V gene: TRBV7-9
J gene: TRBJ2-5
D gene: TRBD1
clone size: many
CDR3 length: 14
CDR3 DNA: TGTGCCAGCAGCCGGGACAGGTCGGAAGAGACCCAGTACTTC
CDR3 protein: CASSRDRSEETQYF

V gene: TRBV10-2
J gene: TRBJ2-7
D gene: TRBD1
clone size: many
CDR3 length: 14
CDR3 DNA: TGCGCCAGCGGGCCGGGACAGGGTTGGAACGAGCAGTACTTC
CDR3 protein: CASGPGQGWNEQYF

V gene: TRBV4-1
J gene: TRBJ1-2
D gene: .
clone size: .
CDR3 length: 20
CDR3 DNA: TGCGCCAGCAGCCAAGACTGGCACGACGGCCGGGTTCCCCCGTCCTATGGCTACACCTTC
CDR3 protein: CASSQDWHDGRVPPSYGYTF

V gene: TRBV4-2
J gene: TRBJ1-1
D gene: .
clone size: .
CDR3 length: 16
CDR3 DNA: TGTGCCAGCAGCCCCGCCCGGGGGGGGGCGAGAGCTGAAGCTTTCTTT
CDR3 protein: CASSPARGGARAEAFF

V gene: TRBV7-9
J gene: TRBJ2-2
D gene: TRBD2
clone size: many
CDR3 length: 17
CDR3 DNA: TGTGCCAGCAGCCCAGGCGGGGGGCCGCCGGGCACCGGGGAGCTGTTTTTT
CDR3 protein: CASSPGGGPPGTGELFF

V gene: TRBV9
J gene: TRBJ2-3
D gene: TRBD2
clone size: .
CDR3 length: 16
CDR3 DNA: TGTGCCAGCAGCGTAGAACTAGCGGGGGGCACAGATACGCAGTATTTT
CDR3 protein: CASSVELAGGTDTQYF

V gene: TRBV3-1
J gene: TRBJ2-7
D gene: .
clone size: .
CDR3 length: 14
CDR3 DNA: TGTGCCAGCAGCTCCCCCGGCACCACCTACGAGCAGTACTTC
CDR3 protein: CASSSPGTTYEQYF

V gene: TRBV12-3/TRBV12-4
J gene: TRBJ1-2
D gene: .
clone size: many
CDR3 length: 14
CDR3 DNA: TGTGCCAGCAGCCACGAGGGGATTAACTATGGCTACACCTTC
CDR3 protein: CASSHEGINYGYTF

V gene: TRBV15
J gene: TRBJ2-2
D gene: TRBD2
clone size: many
CDR3 length: 18
CDR3 DNA: TGTGCCACCAGCAGAGATCTAGCGGGGGGATCGAACACCGGGGAGCTGTTTTTT
CDR3 protein: CATSRDLAGGSNTGELFF

V gene: TRBV2
J gene: TRBJ1-5
D gene: .
clone size: few
CDR3 length: 14
CDR3 DNA: TGTGCCAGCAGTTCAGGGGACAGCAATCAGCCCCAGCATTTT
CDR3 protein: CASSSGDSNQPQHF